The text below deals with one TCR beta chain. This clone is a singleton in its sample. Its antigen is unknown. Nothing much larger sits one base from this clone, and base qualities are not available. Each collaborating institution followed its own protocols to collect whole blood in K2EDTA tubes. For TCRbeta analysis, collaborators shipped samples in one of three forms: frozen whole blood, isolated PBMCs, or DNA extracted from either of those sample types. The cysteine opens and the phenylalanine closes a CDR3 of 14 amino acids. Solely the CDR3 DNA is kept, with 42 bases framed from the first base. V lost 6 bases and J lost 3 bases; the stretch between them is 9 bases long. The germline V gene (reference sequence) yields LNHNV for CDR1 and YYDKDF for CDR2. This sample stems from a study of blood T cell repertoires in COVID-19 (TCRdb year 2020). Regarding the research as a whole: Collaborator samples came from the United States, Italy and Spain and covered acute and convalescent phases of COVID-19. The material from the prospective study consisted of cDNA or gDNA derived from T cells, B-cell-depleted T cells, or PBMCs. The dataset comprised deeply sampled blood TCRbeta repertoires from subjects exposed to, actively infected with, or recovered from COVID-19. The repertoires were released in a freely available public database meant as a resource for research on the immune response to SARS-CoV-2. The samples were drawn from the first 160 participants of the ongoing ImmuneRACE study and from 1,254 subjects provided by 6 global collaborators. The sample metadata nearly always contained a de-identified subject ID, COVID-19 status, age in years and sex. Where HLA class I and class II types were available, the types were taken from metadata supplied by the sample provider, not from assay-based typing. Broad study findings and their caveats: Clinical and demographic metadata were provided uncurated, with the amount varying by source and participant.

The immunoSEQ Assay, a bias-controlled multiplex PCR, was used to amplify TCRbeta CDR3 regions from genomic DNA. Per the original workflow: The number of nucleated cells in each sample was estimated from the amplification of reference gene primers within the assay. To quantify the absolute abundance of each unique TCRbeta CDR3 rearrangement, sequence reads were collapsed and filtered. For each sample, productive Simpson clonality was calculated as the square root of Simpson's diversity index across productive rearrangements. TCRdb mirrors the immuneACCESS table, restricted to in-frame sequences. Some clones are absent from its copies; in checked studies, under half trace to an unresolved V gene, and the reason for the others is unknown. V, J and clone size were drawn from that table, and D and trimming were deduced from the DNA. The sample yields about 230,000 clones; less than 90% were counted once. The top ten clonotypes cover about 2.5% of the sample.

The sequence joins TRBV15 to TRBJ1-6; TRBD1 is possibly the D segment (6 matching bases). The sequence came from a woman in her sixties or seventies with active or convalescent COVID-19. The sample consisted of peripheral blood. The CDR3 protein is CATRATGYNSPLHF. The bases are TGTGCCACCAGGGCGACAGGCTATAATTCACCCCTCCACTTT.